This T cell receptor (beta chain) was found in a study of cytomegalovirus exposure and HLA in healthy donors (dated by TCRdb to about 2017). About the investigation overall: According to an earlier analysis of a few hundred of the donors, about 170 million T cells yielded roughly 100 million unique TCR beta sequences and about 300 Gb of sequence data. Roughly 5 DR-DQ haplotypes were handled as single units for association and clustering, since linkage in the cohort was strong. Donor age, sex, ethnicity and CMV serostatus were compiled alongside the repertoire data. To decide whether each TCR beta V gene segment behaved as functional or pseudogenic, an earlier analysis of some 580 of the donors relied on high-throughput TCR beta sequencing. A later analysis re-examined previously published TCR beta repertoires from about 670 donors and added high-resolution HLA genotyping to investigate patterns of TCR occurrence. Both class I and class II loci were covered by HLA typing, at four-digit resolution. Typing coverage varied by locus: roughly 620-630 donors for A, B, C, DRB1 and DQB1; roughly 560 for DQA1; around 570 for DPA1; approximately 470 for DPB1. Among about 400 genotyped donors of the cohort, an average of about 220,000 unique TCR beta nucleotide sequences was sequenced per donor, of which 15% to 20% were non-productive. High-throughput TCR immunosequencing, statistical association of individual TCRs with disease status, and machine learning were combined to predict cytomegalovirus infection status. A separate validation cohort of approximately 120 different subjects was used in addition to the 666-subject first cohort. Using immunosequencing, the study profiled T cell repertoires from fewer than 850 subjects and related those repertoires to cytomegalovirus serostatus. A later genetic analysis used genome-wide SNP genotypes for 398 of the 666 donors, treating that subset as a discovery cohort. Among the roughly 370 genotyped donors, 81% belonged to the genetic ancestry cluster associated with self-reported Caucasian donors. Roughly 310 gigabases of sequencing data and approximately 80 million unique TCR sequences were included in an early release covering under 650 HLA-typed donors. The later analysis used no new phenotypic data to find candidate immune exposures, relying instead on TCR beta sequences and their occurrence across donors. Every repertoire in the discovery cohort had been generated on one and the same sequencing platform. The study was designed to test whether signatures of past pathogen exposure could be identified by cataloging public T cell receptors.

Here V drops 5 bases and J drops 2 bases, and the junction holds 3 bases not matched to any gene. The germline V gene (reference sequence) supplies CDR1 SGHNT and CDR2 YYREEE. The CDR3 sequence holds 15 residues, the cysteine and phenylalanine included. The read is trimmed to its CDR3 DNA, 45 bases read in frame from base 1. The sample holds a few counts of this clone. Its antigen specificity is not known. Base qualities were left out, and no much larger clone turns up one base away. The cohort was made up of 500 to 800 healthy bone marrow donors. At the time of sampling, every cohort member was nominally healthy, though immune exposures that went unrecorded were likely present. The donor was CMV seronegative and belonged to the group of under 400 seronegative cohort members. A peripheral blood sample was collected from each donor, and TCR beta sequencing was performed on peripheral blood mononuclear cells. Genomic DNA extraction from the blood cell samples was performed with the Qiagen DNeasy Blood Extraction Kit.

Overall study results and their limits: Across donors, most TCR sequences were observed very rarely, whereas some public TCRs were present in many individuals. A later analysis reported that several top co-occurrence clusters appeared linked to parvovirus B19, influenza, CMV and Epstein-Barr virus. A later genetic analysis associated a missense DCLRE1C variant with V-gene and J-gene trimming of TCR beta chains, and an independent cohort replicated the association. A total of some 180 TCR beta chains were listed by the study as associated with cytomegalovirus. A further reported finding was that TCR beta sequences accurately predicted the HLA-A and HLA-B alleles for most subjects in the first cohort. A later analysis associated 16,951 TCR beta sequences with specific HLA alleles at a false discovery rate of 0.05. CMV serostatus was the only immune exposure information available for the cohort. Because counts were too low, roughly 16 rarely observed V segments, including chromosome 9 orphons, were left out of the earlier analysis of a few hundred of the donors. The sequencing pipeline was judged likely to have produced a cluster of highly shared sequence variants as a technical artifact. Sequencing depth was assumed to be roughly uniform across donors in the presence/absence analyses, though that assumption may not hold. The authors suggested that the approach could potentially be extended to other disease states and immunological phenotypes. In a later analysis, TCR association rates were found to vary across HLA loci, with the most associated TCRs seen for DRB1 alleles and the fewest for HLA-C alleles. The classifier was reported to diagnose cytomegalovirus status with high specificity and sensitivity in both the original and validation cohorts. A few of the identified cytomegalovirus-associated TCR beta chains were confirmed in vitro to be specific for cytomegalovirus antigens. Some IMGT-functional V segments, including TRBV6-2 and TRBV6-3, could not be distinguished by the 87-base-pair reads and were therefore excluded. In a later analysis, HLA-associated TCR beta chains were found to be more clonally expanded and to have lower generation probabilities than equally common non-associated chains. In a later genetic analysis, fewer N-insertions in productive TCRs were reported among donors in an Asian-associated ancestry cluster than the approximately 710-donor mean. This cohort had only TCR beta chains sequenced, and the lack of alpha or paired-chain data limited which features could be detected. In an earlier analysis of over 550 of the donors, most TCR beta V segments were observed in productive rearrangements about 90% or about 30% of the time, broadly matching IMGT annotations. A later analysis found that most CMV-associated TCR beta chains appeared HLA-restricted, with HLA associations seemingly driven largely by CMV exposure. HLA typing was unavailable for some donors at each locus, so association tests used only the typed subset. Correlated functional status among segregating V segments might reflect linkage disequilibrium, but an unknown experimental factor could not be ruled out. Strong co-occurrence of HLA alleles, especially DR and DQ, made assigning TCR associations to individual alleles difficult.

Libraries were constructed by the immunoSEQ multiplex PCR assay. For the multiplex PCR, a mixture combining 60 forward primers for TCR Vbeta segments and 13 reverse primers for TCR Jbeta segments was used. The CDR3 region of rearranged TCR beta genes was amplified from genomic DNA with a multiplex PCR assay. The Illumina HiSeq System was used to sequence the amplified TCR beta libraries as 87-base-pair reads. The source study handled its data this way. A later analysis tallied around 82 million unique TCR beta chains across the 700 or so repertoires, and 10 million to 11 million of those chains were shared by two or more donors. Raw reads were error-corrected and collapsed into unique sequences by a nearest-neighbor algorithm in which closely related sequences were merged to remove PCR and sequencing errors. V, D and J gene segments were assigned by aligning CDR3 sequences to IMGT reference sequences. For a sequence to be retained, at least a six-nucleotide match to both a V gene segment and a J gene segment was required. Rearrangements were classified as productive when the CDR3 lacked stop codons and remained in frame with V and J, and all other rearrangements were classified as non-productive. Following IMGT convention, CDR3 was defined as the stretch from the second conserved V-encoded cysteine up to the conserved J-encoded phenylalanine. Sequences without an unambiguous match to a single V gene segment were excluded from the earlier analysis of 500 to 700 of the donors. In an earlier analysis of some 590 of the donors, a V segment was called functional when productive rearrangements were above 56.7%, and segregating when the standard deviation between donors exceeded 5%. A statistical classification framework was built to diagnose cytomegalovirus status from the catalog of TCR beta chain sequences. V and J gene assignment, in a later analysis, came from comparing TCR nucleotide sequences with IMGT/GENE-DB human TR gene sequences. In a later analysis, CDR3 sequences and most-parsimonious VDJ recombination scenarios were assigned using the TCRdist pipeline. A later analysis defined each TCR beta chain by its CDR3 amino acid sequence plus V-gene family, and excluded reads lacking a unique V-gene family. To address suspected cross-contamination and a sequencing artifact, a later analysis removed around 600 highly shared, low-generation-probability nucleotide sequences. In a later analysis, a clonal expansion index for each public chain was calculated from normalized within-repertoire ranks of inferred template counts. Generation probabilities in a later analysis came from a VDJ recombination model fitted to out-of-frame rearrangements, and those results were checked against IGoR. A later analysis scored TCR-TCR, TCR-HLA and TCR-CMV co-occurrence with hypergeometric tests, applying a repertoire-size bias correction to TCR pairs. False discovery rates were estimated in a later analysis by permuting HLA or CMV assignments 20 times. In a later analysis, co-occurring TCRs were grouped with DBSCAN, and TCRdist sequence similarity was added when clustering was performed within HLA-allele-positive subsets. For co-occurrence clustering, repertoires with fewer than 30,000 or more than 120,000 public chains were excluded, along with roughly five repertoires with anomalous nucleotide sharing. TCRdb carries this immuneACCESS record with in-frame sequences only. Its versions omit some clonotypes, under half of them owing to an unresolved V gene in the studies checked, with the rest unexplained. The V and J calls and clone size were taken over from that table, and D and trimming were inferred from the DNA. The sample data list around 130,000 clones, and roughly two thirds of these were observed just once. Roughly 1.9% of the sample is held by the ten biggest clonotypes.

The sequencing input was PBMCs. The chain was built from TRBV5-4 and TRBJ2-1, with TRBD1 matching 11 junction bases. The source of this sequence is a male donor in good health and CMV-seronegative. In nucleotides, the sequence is TGTGCCAGCAGGCGGGACAGGGGGGCCTACAATGAGCAGTTCTTC. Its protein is CASRRDRGAYNEQFF.